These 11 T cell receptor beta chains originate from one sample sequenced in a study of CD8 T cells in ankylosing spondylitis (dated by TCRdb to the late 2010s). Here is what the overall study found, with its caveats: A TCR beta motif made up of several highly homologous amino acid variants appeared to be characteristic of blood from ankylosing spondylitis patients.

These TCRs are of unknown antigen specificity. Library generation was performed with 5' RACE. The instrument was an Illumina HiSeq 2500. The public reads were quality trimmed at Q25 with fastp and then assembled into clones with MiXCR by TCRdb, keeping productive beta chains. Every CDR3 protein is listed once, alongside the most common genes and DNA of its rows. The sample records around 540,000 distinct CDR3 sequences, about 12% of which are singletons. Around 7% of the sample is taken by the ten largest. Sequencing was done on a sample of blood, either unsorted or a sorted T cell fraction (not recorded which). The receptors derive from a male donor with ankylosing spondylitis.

CDR3 nucleotides: TGTGCCAGCAGAGACCCGAGGGACAATAAATTCTTC. Its translation is CASRDPRDNKFF. The chain links TRBV6-5 to TRBJ2-1; possible D gene TRBD1, 6 bases. Trimming shortened V by 6 bases and J by 16 bases, and 19 bases separated the two germline ends. Germline CDR1 reads MNHEY; CDR2 reads SVGAGI. This CDR3 is built from 12 residues.

CDR3: CASSLLGGLDNEQFF. The CDR3 coding sequence is TGTGCCAGCAGCTTATTGGGGGGGTTGGACAATGAGCAGTTCTTC. This sequence joins TRBV7-9 and TRBJ2-1; 7 bases are shared with TRBD2. V lost 2 bases and J lost 5; bases outside the gene matches: 6. Germline CDR1 reads SEHNR; CDR2 reads FQNEAQ (reference sequence). This CDR3 comprises 15 residues.

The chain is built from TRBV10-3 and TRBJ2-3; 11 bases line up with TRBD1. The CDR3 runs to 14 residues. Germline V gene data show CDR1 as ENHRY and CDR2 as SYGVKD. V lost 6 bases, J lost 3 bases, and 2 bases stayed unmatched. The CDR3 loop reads CAIRDRGQTDTQYF. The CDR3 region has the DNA TGTGCCATCAGGGACAGGGGGCAGACAGATACGCAGTATTTT.

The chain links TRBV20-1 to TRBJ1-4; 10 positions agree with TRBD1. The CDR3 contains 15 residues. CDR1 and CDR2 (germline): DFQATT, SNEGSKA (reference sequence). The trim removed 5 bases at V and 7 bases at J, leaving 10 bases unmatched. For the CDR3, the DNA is TGCAGTGCTGCTACCTCCGGGACAGGGGTTGAAAAACTGTTTTTT. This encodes CSAATSGTGVEKLFF.

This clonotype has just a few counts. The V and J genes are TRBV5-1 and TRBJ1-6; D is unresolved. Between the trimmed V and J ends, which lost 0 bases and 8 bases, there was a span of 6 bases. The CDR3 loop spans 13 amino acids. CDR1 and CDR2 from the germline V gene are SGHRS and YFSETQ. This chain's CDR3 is CASSLEVDSPLHF. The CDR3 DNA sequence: TGCGCCAGCAGCTTGGAAGTGGATTCACCCCTCCACTTT.

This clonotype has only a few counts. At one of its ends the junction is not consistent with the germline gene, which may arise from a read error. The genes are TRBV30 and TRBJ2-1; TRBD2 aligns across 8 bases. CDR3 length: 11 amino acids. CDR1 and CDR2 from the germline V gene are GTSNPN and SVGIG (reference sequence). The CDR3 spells CLRDRGGEQFF. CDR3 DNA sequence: TGCCTCCGGGACCGGGGGGGTGAGCAGTTCTTC.

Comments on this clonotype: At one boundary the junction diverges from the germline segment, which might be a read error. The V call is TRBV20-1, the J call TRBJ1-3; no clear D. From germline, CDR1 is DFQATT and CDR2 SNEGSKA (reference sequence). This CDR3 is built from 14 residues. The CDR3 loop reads CSASAESSGNTVYF. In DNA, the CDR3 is TGCAGTGCTAGTGCAGAGAGCTCTGGAAACACCGTATATTTT.

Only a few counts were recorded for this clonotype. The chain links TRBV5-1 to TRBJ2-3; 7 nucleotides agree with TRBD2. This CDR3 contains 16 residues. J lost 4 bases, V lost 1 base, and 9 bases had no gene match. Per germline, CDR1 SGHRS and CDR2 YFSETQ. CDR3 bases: TGCGCCAGCAGCTTGACCTTCGGGGAGGGCGCAGATACGCAGTATTTT. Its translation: CASSLTFGEGADTQYF.

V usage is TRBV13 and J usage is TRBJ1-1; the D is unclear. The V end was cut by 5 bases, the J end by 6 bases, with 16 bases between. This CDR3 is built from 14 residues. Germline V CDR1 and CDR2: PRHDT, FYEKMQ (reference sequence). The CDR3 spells CASSLRGKGPEAFF. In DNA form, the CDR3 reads TGTGCCAGCAGCCTAAGAGGGAAAGGACCTGAAGCTTTCTTT.

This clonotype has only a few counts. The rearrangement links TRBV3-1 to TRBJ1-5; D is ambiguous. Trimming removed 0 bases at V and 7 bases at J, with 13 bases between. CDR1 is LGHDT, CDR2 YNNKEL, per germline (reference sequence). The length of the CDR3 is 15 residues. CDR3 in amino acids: CASSQDFSGIQPQHF. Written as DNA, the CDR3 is TGTGCCAGCAGCCAAGATTTTAGCGGAATACAGCCCCAGCATTTT.

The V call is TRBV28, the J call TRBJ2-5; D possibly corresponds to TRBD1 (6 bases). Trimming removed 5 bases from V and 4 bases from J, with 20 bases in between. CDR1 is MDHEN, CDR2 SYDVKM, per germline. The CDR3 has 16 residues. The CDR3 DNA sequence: TGTGCCAGCAGTGACCCGGCAGGGGCGCCTACAGAGACCCAGTACTTC. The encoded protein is CASSDPAGAPTETQYF.